This TCR beta chain was identified during a study of OX40 agonist ivuxolimab in advanced cancers. About the full investigation: Ivuxolimab was an agonistic, fully human IgG2 monoclonal antibody directed against OX40 (CD134), a costimulatory receptor. Intravenous ivuxolimab was administered to patients every 2 weeks at six dose levels: 0.01, 0.1, 0.3, 1.5, 3 and 10 mg/kg. In the dose-escalation cohort, approximately 80% of patients were male, and the mean age was 60 years with a range of about 20 to 80. Of the 50 to 55 patients in dose escalation, some 20 had hepatocellular carcinoma, roughly 15 had melanoma, 9 had renal cell carcinoma and 9 had head and neck cancer. The paper covers the monotherapy dose-escalation part of the phase I ivuxolimab trial, which included N of about 51 patients. Partial responses occurred in three dose-escalation patients: two with cutaneous melanoma and one with hepatocellular carcinoma. Patients were allowed to have had prior anti-PD-1, anti-PD-L1 or anti-CTLA-4 therapy, and around 40% of the dose-escalation patients had previously received checkpoint inhibitors. Peripheral TCRbeta sequencing aimed to test whether ivuxolimab altered TCR sequence diversity and caused clonal T-cell expansion.

In regard to this clone: This receptor's antigen is unknown. No per-base quality is available; no much larger clone lies one base away.

Broad study findings and their caveats: Antigen specificity was not determined for the clonally expanded peripheral T cells. At doses of 0.1 to 3.0 mg/kg, clonal expansion of both CD4+ and CD8+ T cells in blood was seen between baseline and week 6. In the 0.1-3.0 mg/kg groups, partial responders had among the lowest normalized peripheral clonal expansion, particularly in CD8+ T cells. After ivuxolimab, CD8+ T cells had more expanded clones than CD4+ T cells on average. Low levels of normalized T-cell clonal expansion were also seen in some patients who did not respond.

Patients with a history of autoimmune disease or receiving systemic immunosuppression were excluded from the trial. Peripheral blood for TCR sequencing was collected from all dose cohorts at baseline, on cycle 4 day 1, and on cycle 7 day 1. Samples came from an open-label, multicenter, first-in-human phase I dose-escalation trial of ivuxolimab. Adults with locally advanced or metastatic head and neck squamous cell, hepatocellular, melanoma or renal cell carcinoma were enrolled in the trial. CD4+ and CD8+ T cells were sorted separately from peripheral blood before TCR sequencing. For sequencing of the TCRbeta CDR3 region, genomic DNA was extracted from the sorted cells. TCRbeta CDR3 regions were sequenced using the immunoSEQ Assay. TCRdb provides this immuneACCESS table in a form limited to in-frame rearrangements. Some clones are lacking; in checked studies, under half of them reflect an unresolved V gene, and why the rest are absent is not known. The sample table holds around 78,000 clones, of which approximately 92% were seen once. About 0.94% of the sample is in the top ten clones.

V gives up 0 bases and J gives up 5 bases, and the segment between their germline ends measures 7 bases. The germline V gene (reference sequence) supplies CDR1 GTSNPN and CDR2 SVGIG. The CDR3 runs 13 amino acids, cysteine and phenylalanine included. The read is trimmed to its CDR3 DNA, 39 bases read in frame from base 1. The TCR sequence derives from an adult with an advanced solid tumor such as melanoma, head and neck, liver or kidney cancer. This chain is built from TRBV30 and TRBJ2-2, with the D gene not clear enough to name. Material: CD4+ or CD8+ T cells sorted from blood, obtained in a trial of the OX40 agonist ivuxolimab. The DNA is TGTGCCTGGAGTGTACAGTTTACCGGGGAGCTGTTTTTT. This encodes CAWSVQFTGELFF.